This T cell receptor (beta chain) was obtained from a study of shared clonotypes between healthy human individuals. Clones were sequenced by immunoSEQ multiplex PCR, and TCRdb holds only the in-frame ones, with some missing. The sample lists millions of clones; 90% to 95% were seen once. This TCR derives from a man aged 18 to 29 in good health. Sample: naive CD4+ T cells sorted from blood. Stated subset: CD45RA+ positively selected.

CDR3 region: CASSPNGPGRGTDTQYF. The CDR3 DNA sequence: TGTGCCAGCAGCCCCAATGGGCCCGGGAGGGGCACAGATACGCAGTATTTT. V and J are TRBV11-2 and TRBJ2-3, with 8 bases aligning to TRBD2. This CDR3 has 17 residues. The V gene end was trimmed by 5 bases and the J gene end by 1 base; junction bases not matched to a gene: 11. Germline CDR1 and CDR2: SGHAT and FQNNGV.